This T cell receptor beta chain was sequenced during a study of prognosis after radiotherapy for stage I lung cancer. The wider study: A biologically effective dose of at least 100 Gy came via 3-5 SBRT fractions.

The CDR3 has 16 amino acids. The V and J ends lost 5 bases and 5 bases, in that order; junction bases with no gene match: 13. The germline V gene encodes CDR1 MDHEN and CDR2 SYDVKM. Findings and caveats of the study: Lower post-radiation Shannon entropy was seen in patients who went on to develop distant metastases.

From genomic DNA, two-round multiplex PCR was used to amplify TCR beta CDR3. Gene-specific primers for each TRBV and TRBJ gene drove first-round PCR. TCRdb ran MiXCR on the multiplex PCR reads and lists one entry per CDR3 protein. The data hold around 30,000 distinct CDR3 sequences, with approximately 30% observed a single time. Concerning this clonotype: Antigen unknown.

This receptor was taken from a donor aged 50 or older with non-small cell lung cancer. The chain has TRBV28 and TRBJ2-3; 7 positions agree with TRBD2. Specimen: PBMCs, collected before or after stereotactic body radiation therapy (not recorded which). CDR3 region: CASSTPMREKVDTQYF. The CDR3 bases are TGTGCCAGCAGTACGCCTATGCGGGAGAAGGTAGATACGCAGTATTTT.